Listed here are 24 T cell receptor beta chains from one sample, sequenced in a study of T cell repertoires in cytomegalovirus infection. Antigen specificity for these receptors is unknown. TCRdb itself ran the reads through MiXCR, one entry per CDR3 protein. The sample has roughly 730,000 distinct CDR3 sequences; around 30% are singletons. Specimen: cultured PBMCs, collected from culture after CMV antigen stimulation. The receptors here all came from a human donor in good health (CMV status not recorded). Some clones in this sample may be carry-over from other donors' samples.

In its sample, this clonotype was seen many times. The genes are TRBV7-2 and TRBJ1-1; D may be TRBD1 (6 bases). The CDR3 length is 15 residues. The V end lost 4 bases, the J end lost 0 bases, and 12 bases lay between the germline ends. Germline values: CDR1 SGHTA, CDR2 FQGNSA. CDR3 protein: CASSSYRALNTEAFF. CDR3 sequence (DNA): TGTGCCAGCAGCTCTTACAGGGCCCTGAACACTGAAGCTTTCTTT.

This clonotype occurred many times. The chain uses TRBV7-2 and TRBJ1-2; TRBD1 might be the D (6 bases). In germline, CDR1 is SGHTA, CDR2 FQGNSA. The CDR3 has 14 residues. V dropped 1 base and J dropped 8 bases, with 14 bases sitting between them. This CDR3 is CASSLGTDTGGYTF. Written as DNA, the CDR3 is TGTGCCAGCAGCTTAGGGACAGATACGGGGGGCTACACCTTC.

This clonotype was observed at least ten times. This rearrangement joins TRBV7-2 to TRBJ2-5, with 11 positions matching TRBD2. This CDR3 has 17 amino acids. Germline V gene lookup returns CDR1 SGHTA and CDR2 FQGNSA. V gave up 3 bases and J gave up 4 bases; unmatched junction bases: 10. Written as DNA, the CDR3 is TGTGCCAGCAGCTTCCCACGGACGGGACTAGCGGCAGAGACCCAGTACTTC. It yields the protein CASSFPRTGLAAETQYF.

This clonotype came up a few times. The chain's CDR3 is CASSLARLAGDNEQFF. CDR3 DNA sequence: TGTGCCAGCAGCTTAGCGAGACTAGCGGGGGACAATGAGCAGTTCTTC. V is TRBV7-8 and J is TRBJ2-1, with 12 nucleotides matching TRBD2. Germline V gene data show CDR1 as SGHVS and CDR2 as FQNEAQ. The CDR3 consists of 16 residues. J was trimmed by 5 bases and V by 0 bases; bases with no gene match: 2.

This clonotype was seen more than once but under ten times. The chain employs TRBV7-6 and TRBJ2-1; D unresolved. V lost 8 bases and J 7 bases, leaving 6 bases between the germline ends. Germline lookup yields CDR1 SGHVS and CDR2 FNYEAQ. This CDR3 comprises 10 residues. The CDR3 DNA reads as TGTGCCAGCGGCAGGAATGAGCAGTTCTTC. Protein product: CASGRNEQFF.

This clonotype was counted ten times or more. V usage is TRBV7-2 and J usage is TRBJ2-5; no firm D call. The CDR3 sequence is 16 residues long. CDR1 and CDR2 (germline): SGHTA, FQGNSA. V was shortened by 5 bases and J by 0 bases, with 16 bases between the two germline ends. CDR3 protein: CASSTTTRAHQETQYF. CDR3 nucleotide sequence: TGTGCCAGCAGCACGACCACCCGGGCACACCAAGAGACCCAGTACTTC.

The rearrangement links TRBV10-3 to TRBJ1-3; tentative D call: TRBD1 (6 bases). This CDR3 has 14 amino acids. V lost 10 bases and J lost 0, with 13 bases in between. Germline V gene sequence: CDR1 ENHRY, CDR2 SYGVKD. CDR3 sequence reads: CASVTGNSGNTIYF. The CDR3 DNA follows: TGTGCCAGCGTAACAGGGAACTCTGGAAACACCATATATTTT.

This clonotype was observed a few times. The V call is TRBV5-1, the J call TRBJ2-5; D is uncertain. The CDR3 is made up of 13 amino acids. V was clipped by 0 bases and J by 5 bases, with 8 bases between them. From germline, CDR1 is SGHRS and CDR2 YFSETQ. The CDR3 here is CASSLALMETQYF. DNA for the CDR3: TGCGCCAGCAGCTTGGCCCTAATGGAGACCCAGTACTTC. The full variable domain, its missing parts supplied by reference TRBV5-1 and TRBJ2-5, is KAGVTQTPRYLIKTRGQQVTLSCSPISGHRSVSWYQQTPGQGLQFLFEYFSETQRNKGNFPGRFSGRQFSNSRSEMNVSTLELGDSALYLCASSLALMETQYFGPGTRLLVL.

The chain carries TRBV10-3 and TRBJ2-1; either TRBD1 or TRBD2 may supply D (6 bases each). The CDR3 sequence is 16 residues long. CDR1 and CDR2 from the germline V gene are ENHRY and SYGVKD. V dropped 7 bases and J dropped 4 bases, with 20 bases sitting between them. The CDR3 DNA is TGTGCCATCACTAATCTCTCGGGGGCACAATACAATGAGCAGTTCTTC. This codes for CAITNLSGAQYNEQFF.

The gene calls are TRBV12-3 or TRBV12-4 and TRBJ2-3; no clear D gene. V was clipped by 6 bases and J by 0 bases, with 7 bases between them. The CDR3 is made up of 13 amino acids. Here the CDR3 reads CASSPFSTDTQYF. The CDR3 region has the DNA TGTGCCAGCAGCCCATTTAGCACAGATACGCAGTATTTT.

The chain combines TRBV7-2 with TRBJ2-1; D gene ambiguous. V gave up 6 bases and J gave up 8 bases, with 14 bases separating them. The CDR3 runs to 13 residues. The germline V gene has CDR1 SGHTA and CDR2 FQGNSA. The CDR3 region is CASSFAGEDEQFF. Here the CDR3 DNA reads TGTGCCAGCAGTTTCGCCGGCGAGGATGAGCAGTTCTTC.

The CDR3: CASSDEGQPQHF. CDR3 bases: TGTGCCAGCAGTGACGAGGGTCAGCCCCAGCATTTT. The J gene is TRBJ1-5, the V gene TRBV2; D is unclear. The V gene lost 3 bases and the J gene lost 6 bases, with 6 bases spanning the gap. The CDR3 is 12 amino acids. The germline V gene has CDR1 SNHLY and CDR2 FYNNEI.

The J gene is TRBJ2-1, the V gene TRBV7-4; TRBD1 is a possible D gene (5 bases). Germline V gene sequence: CDR1 SGHVT, CDR2 SQSDAQ. V lost 3 bases and J lost 1, with 7 bases in between. CDR3 size: 14 residues. DNA of the CDR3: TGTGCCAGCAGCTTGAAGGGGTCCTACAATGAGCAGTTCTTC. Translating gives CASSLKGSYNEQFF.

This rearrangement joins TRBV12-3 or TRBV12-4 to TRBJ2-1, with TRBD2 matching over 10 bases. V shed 7 bases and J 6 bases; nucleotides not matched to a gene: 9. This CDR3 region has 15 residues. In nucleotides, the CDR3 is TGTGCCAGCAATTCAGCGGGAGGGTCCCGCAATGAGCAGTTCTTC. It yields the protein CASNSAGGSRNEQFF.

The chain combines TRBV4-1 with TRBJ1-1; 8 positions agree with TRBD1. Germline CDR1 and CDR2: MGHRA and YSYEKL. V trimming: 3 bases; J trimming: 5 bases; junction bases outside the gene matches: 8. This CDR3 is 15 amino acids long. The CDR3 loop is CASSHPSRGRTEAFF. In DNA, the CDR3 is TGCGCCAGCAGCCACCCCAGCAGGGGGCGGACTGAAGCTTTCTTT.

The chain links TRBV7-2 to TRBJ2-2; D ambiguous. Germline V gene data show CDR1 as SGHTA and CDR2 as FQGNSA. With 2 bases removed from V and 0 bases from J, the gap between germline ends came to 16 bases. This CDR3 region has 18 residues. Here the CDR3 reads CASSLLPLWTANTGELFF. As DNA, the CDR3 is TGTGCCAGCAGCTTACTCCCCCTGTGGACCGCGAACACCGGGGAGCTGTTTTTT.

The rearrangement links TRBV18 to TRBJ2-2; tentative D call: TRBD2 (6 bases). This CDR3 has 16 amino acids. V lost 8 bases, J lost 0 bases, and 16 bases lay in between. Germline CDR1 reads KGHSH; CDR2 reads LQKENI. The DNA for the CDR3 is TGTGCCAGCCGTACTAGCAAGCCTGCGAACACCGGGGAGCTGTTTTTT. Encoded protein: CASRTSKPANTGELFF.

This clonotype was recorded a few times. The gene calls are TRBV9 and TRBJ2-5; a possible D gene is TRBD1 (5 bases). V lost 0 bases and J 1 base, leaving 7 bases between the germline ends. This CDR3 is built from 14 residues. From germline, CDR1 is SGDLS and CDR2 YYNGEE. The CDR3 DNA sequence: TGTGCCAGCAGCGTAGGGGGCAGCCAAGAGACCCAGTACTTC. This codes for CASSVGGSQETQYF. Filled out from reference TRBV9 and TRBJ2-5, the complete variable domain reads DSGVTQTPKHLITATGQRVTLRCSPRSGDLSVYWYQQSLDQGLQFLIQYYNGEERAKGNILERFSAQQFPDLHSELNLSSLELGDSALYFCASSVGGSQETQYFGPGTRLLVL.

This clonotype was picked up a small number of times. V gene TRBV7-6 combines with J gene TRBJ1-4, with 9 bases fitting TRBD1. V trimming: 4 bases; J trimming: 4 bases; junction bases outside the gene matches: 7. Germline V gene lookup returns CDR1 SGHVS and CDR2 FNYEAQ. The CDR3 totals 16 residues. CDR3 bases: TGTGCCAGCAGCTCTCGGACAGGGGCGGATAATGAAAAACTGTTTTTT. Translating it yields CASSSRTGADNEKLFF. The variable domain in full, with the rest retrieved from reference TRBV7-6 and TRBJ1-4, is GAGVSQSPRYKVTKRGQDVALRCDPISGHVSLYWYRQALGQGPEFLTYFNYEAQQDKSGLPNDRFSAERPEGSISTLTIQRTEQRDSAMYRCASSSRTGADNEKLFFGSGTQLSVL.

This clonotype was detected a few times. V gene TRBV27 combines with J gene TRBJ1-4; D may be TRBD1 (5 bases). Germline CDR1 is MNHEY and CDR2 is SMNVEV (reference sequence). The CDR3 extends over 15 amino acids. Trimming removed 0 bases at V and 10 bases at J, with 15 bases between. The CDR3 sequence: CASSLSVREYGKLFF. In nucleotides, the CDR3 is TGTGCCAGCAGTTTATCGGTCAGGGAATATGGAAAACTGTTTTTT.

This clonotype occurred a few times. V and J are TRBV2 and TRBJ2-5; D unclear. This CDR3 spans 13 amino acids. From germline, CDR1 is SNHLY and CDR2 FYNNEI. Trimming took off 6 bases at V and 1 base at J, with 9 bases between the two ends. CDR3 sequence (DNA): TGTGCCAGCAGCGGTCTACTCCAAGAGACCCAGTACTTC. It codes for CASSGLLQETQYF.

This clonotype was recorded only once. The chain couples TRBV20-1 to TRBJ2-3; the match to TRBD2 covers 8 bases. The CDR3 has 14 residues. CDR1 and CDR2 (germline): DFQATT, SNEGSKA (reference sequence). J lost 4 bases, V lost 5 bases, and 8 bases had no gene match. In DNA, the CDR3 is TGCAGTGCTCTCGTAGCGGGAATCGCAGATACGCAGTATTTT. Its protein is CSALVAGIADTQYF.

This clonotype was counted between two and nine times. The chain couples TRBV7-6 to TRBJ1-1; D unclear. The CDR3 totals 13 residues. The germline CDR1 and CDR2 sequences are SGHVS and FNYEAQ. Trimming removed 2 bases from V and 2 bases from J, with 6 bases in between. CDR3 bases: TGTGCCAGCAGCTTAACACACAACACTGAAGCTTTCTTT. Its translation: CASSLTHNTEAFF.

A few counts support this clonotype. V usage is TRBV5-4 and J usage is TRBJ1-5; D ambiguous. This CDR3 contains 15 residues. CDR1 SGHNT and CDR2 YYREEE come from the germline V gene (reference sequence). V lost 4 bases and J lost 5, with 16 bases in between. The DNA for the CDR3 is TGTGCCAGCAGCACCTATAAATCGGGTTATCAGCCCCAGCATTTT. Translated: CASSTYKSGYQPQHF.